This is a list of T cell receptor beta chains from one sample in a study of blood T cell repertoires in COVID-19. Profiled with immunoSEQ multiplex PCR; TCRdb holds only in-frame clones, not every one. The sample has more than 200,000 clones, over 75% seen once. Source material: peripheral blood. These receptors all stem from a man aged 50-60 years with COVID-19, enrolled during active disease. CDR3s include the opening cysteine and the closing phenylalanine or tryptophan. The order of the fields is D gene, J gene, V gene, clone size, CDR3 DNA, CDR3 protein. A D gene is named only where the DNA matches it firmly. Size is omitted from some rows. Given values are once, few, many or a class for expanded clones.

>TRBD2|TRBJ2-3|TRBV6-1|NA
TGTGCCAGCAGTGAAGCCGCTAGCGGGACTGATACGCAGTATTTT
CASSEAASGTDTQYF
>NA|TRBJ2-2|TRBV27|NA
TGTGCCAGCAGTTCCATGAGGGACTCTAACCCGACAAACACCGGGGAGCTGTTTTTT
CASSSMRDSNPTNTGELFF
>TRBD2|TRBJ2-7|TRBV27|NA
TGTGCCAGCAGACCCGGGACTAGCGGGGGCTACGAGCAGTACTTC
CASRPGTSGGYEQYF
>TRBD2|TRBJ2-3|TRBV24-1|NA
TGTGCCACCAGTGAAGCGGGGGGCACAGATACGCAGTATTTT
CATSEAGGTDTQYF
>TRBD2|TRBJ2-5|TRBV4-1|few
TGCGCCAGCAGCCAAGATACTAGACTCGGGACTAGCGGACAAGAGACCCAGTACTTC
CASSQDTRLGTSGQETQYF
>TRBD1|TRBJ1-1|TRBV19|NA
TGTGCCAGTATTGGACAGGGCGGCACTGAAGCTTTCTTT
CASIGQGGTEAFF
>NA|TRBJ2-3|TRBV6-5|NA
TGTGCCAGCAGCCGGACCGGGACTAGCACAGATACGCAGTATTTT
CASSRTGTSTDTQYF
>NA|TRBJ2-5|TRBV7-9|once
TGTGCCAGCACCCCCGGGGAGACCCAGTACTTC
CASTPGETQYF
>TRBD1|TRBJ2-5|TRBV7-9|NA
TGTGCCAGCAGCTCAGGGGGCGCGGGCCAAGAGACCCAGTACTTC
CASSSGGAGQETQYF
>NA|TRBJ1-2|TRBV29-1|NA
TGCAGCGTTGAAAGCCGGACTCATGGCTACACCTTC
CSVESRTHGYTF
>TRBD1|TRBJ1-6|TRBV6-5|NA
TGTGCCAGCACACGCCGGGACAGGGATAATTCACCCCTCCACTTT
CASTRRDRDNSPLHF
>TRBD2|TRBJ2-1|TRBV9|NA
TGTGCCAGCAGCAGGACTAGCGGGGCGTCCTACAATGAGCAGTTCTTC
CASSRTSGASYNEQFF
>TRBD1|TRBJ1-6|TRBV27|NA
TGTGCCAGCAGTTCGGGACAGGGGTACCCCCCCTTT
CASSSGQGYPPF
>NA|TRBJ1-5|TRBV2|NA
TGTGCCAGCAGTGAATCGAGTCGAAGCAATCAGCCCCAGCATTTT
CASSESSRSNQPQHF